The 21 T cell receptor beta chains given below trace back to one sample, sequenced in a study of neoadjuvant anti-PD-1 for oral cavity cancer. The protocol was immunoSEQ multiplex PCR, while the TCRdb copy is restricted to in-frame clones and leaves out a portion. The profile shows about 8,000 clones, roughly 74% of them singletons. Time point here: after neoadjuvant nivolumab, at surgical resection. The input for sequencing was PBMCs, taken after nivolumab (anti-PD-1) treatment. The receptors stem from a person aged 35-79 years with oral cavity squamous cell carcinoma.

The rearrangement links TRBV7-9 to TRBJ2-7, with D perhaps matching TRBD1 (5 bases). CDR3 length equals 14 residues. The V gene's germline CDR1 is SEHNR and CDR2 FQNEAQ (reference sequence). V dropped 3 bases and J dropped 0 bases, with 9 bases sitting between them. The chain's CDR3 is CASSFLGVSYEQYF. The DNA for the CDR3 is TGTGCCAGCAGCTTTTTAGGGGTCTCCTACGAGCAGTACTTC.

V is TRBV28 and J is TRBJ2-5; 10 bases fit TRBD1. CDR1 and CDR2 (germline): MDHEN, SYDVKM. This CDR3 is 13 amino acids long. With V trimmed by 6 bases and J by 5 bases, 3 bases remained unmatched. CDR3: CASSRTGGETQYF. DNA of the CDR3: TGTGCCAGCAGCCGGACAGGGGGGGAGACCCAGTACTTC.

The CDR3 reads CASSLVGPRAGNTIYF. The DNA for the CDR3 is TGTGCCAGCAGCTTAGTCGGCCCACGGGCTGGAAACACCATATATTTT. The chain has TRBV7-8 and TRBJ1-3; no reliable D call. Trimming cost V 1 base and J 2 bases, with 12 bases left between them. The CDR3 has 16 amino acids. Germline CDR1 reads SGHVS; CDR2 reads FQNEAQ.

Here the CDR3 DNA reads TGTGCCAGTAGTCCGACAGGGCCCCGGTGGACTGAAGCTTTCTTT. Amino acid sequence: CASSPTGPRWTEAFF. V and J are TRBV19 and TRBJ1-1; 7 bases map to TRBD1. Trimming removed 5 bases from V and 5 bases from J; junction bases left unmatched: 11. The V gene's germline CDR1 is LNHDA and CDR2 SQIVND (reference sequence). This CDR3 is built from 15 residues.

This clone was seen only a few times. V is TRBV28 and J is TRBJ2-3, with a possible D match to TRBD1 (6 bases). Germline V CDR1 and CDR2: MDHEN, SYDVKM. The CDR3 has 16 residues. Trimming cost V 4 bases and J 1 base, with 15 bases left between them. The CDR3 region is CASSSPGARGTDTQYF. For the CDR3, the DNA is TGTGCCAGCAGTTCCCCAGGGGCCCGCGGCACAGATACGCAGTATTTT.

The J gene is TRBJ1-2, the V gene TRBV15; D is ambiguous. CDR3 size: 11 residues. Trimming took off 1 base at V and 5 bases at J, with 2 bases between the two ends. The germline V gene encodes CDR1 LNHNV and CDR2 YYDKDF (reference sequence). The CDR3 DNA reads as TGTGCCACCAGCAGAGGGTATGGCTACACCTTC. Translation: CATSRGYGYTF. Full variable domain (outside the CDR3, taken from reference TRBV15 and TRBJ1-2): DAMVIQNPRYQVTQFGKPVTLSCSQTLNHNVMYWYQQKSSQAPKLLFHYYDKDFNNEADTPDNFQSRRPNTSFCFLDIRSPGLGDTAMYLCATSRGYGYTFGSGTRLTVV.

The V call is TRBV7-9, the J call TRBJ2-2; possibly TRBD1 for D (5 bases). This CDR3 region has 14 residues. Trimming cost V 5 bases and J 7 bases, with 14 bases left between them. The germline V gene encodes CDR1 SEHNR and CDR2 FQNEAQ (reference sequence). CDR3 in DNA: TGTGCCAGCAGCCGAGAGATGGGGCACGGGGAGCTGTTTTTT. It yields the protein CASSREMGHGELFF.

The chain carries TRBV5-6 and TRBJ2-7, with D tentatively TRBD2 (6 bases). CDR1 and CDR2 from the germline V gene are SGHDT and YYEEEE. Trimming took off 3 bases at V and 1 base at J, with 8 bases between the two ends. The CDR3 covers 13 residues. The CDR3 protein is CASSYGTSYEQYF. In DNA, the CDR3 is TGTGCCAGCAGCTACGGGACTTCCTACGAGCAGTACTTC.

This clone was seen only a few times. The chain uses TRBV9 and TRBJ1-3; a weak D match, TRBD1 (5 bases). Germline V gene data show CDR1 as SGDLS and CDR2 as YYNGEE. The CDR3 runs to 14 residues. Trimming stripped 4 bases from V and 0 bases from J, with 8 bases between. The CDR3 coding sequence is TGTGCCAGCAGCACTGACAGCTCTGGAAACACCATATATTTT. Encoded protein: CASSTDSSGNTIYF.

This rearrangement joins TRBV6-5 to TRBJ1-5; 9 nucleotides match TRBD1. The germline CDR1 and CDR2 sequences are MNHEY and SVGAGI. CDR3 size: 14 residues. V lost 5 bases, J lost 4 bases, and 3 bases stayed unmatched. This chain's CDR3 is CASSPGQGNQPQHF. Written as DNA, the CDR3 is TGTGCCAGCAGTCCTGGACAGGGGAATCAGCCCCAGCATTTT.

The chain is built from TRBV2 and TRBJ2-2; D gene unclear. Germline lookup yields CDR1 SNHLY and CDR2 FYNNEI. The CDR3 has 14 residues. Between the trimmed V and J ends, which lost 4 bases and 0 bases, there was a span of 6 bases. CDR3 sequence reads: CASSVGTNTGELFF. As DNA, the CDR3 is TGTGCCAGCAGTGTAGGCACGAACACCGGGGAGCTGTTTTTT.

The chain links TRBV2 to TRBJ2-2; either TRBD1 or TRBD2 may fit D (7 bases each). V lost 11 bases and J 5 bases, leaving 18 bases between the germline ends. This CDR3 has 14 amino acids. Germline V gene sequence: CDR1 SNHLY, CDR2 FYNNEI. CDR3 region: CASQGGVGTGELFF. The CDR3 bases are TGTGCCTCCCAGGGGGGGGTTGGTACCGGGGAGCTGTTTTTT.

V gene TRBV9 combines with J gene TRBJ2-3; D not resolved. This CDR3 is 12 amino acids long. Germline V gives CDR1 SGDLS, CDR2 YYNGEE. Between the trimmed V and J ends, which lost 4 bases and 2 bases, there was a span of 5 bases. The CDR3 loop reads CASSPFTDTQYF. In DNA form, the CDR3 reads TGTGCCAGCAGCCCATTCACAGATACGCAGTATTTT.

The chain is built from TRBV7-9 and TRBJ2-2, with TRBD2 matching 9 bases. J was trimmed by 5 bases and V by 3 bases; bases with no gene match: 7. The V gene's germline CDR1 is SEHNR and CDR2 FQNEAQ (reference sequence). This CDR3 spans 16 amino acids. The CDR3 DNA follows: TGTGCCAGCAGCTTGCCTAGCGGGGAGCAGACCGGGGAGCTGTTTTTT. Translated, it gives CASSLPSGEQTGELFF.

The gene calls are TRBV9 and TRBJ2-2, with a tentative D call TRBD2 (7 bases). Trimming cost V 5 bases and J 11 bases, with 13 bases left between them. The CDR3 extends over 12 amino acids. Germline V gene data show CDR1 as SGDLS and CDR2 as YYNGEE. CDR3 sequence reads: CASRRGGSELFF. CDR3 sequence (DNA): TGTGCCAGCAGGAGGGGGGGATCCGAGCTGTTTTTT.

The genes are TRBV10-3 and TRBJ2-7; 11 nucleotides line up with TRBD1. Germline CDR1 reads ENHRY; CDR2 reads SYGVKD. The CDR3 sequence is 19 residues long. The V gene end was trimmed by 0 bases and the J gene end by 1 base; junction bases not matched to a gene: 11. The CDR3 here is CAISESPGQGVKGSYEQYF. DNA for the CDR3: TGTGCCATCAGTGAGTCACCGGGACAGGGGGTGAAAGGATCCTACGAGCAGTACTTC.

This clone turned up a few times. This chain links TRBV11-2 with TRBJ1-1; tentative D call: TRBD1 (5 bases). The CDR3 spans 13 residues. V dropped 6 bases and J dropped 1 base, with 9 bases sitting between them. Germline V gives CDR1 SGHAT, CDR2 FQNNGV. CDR3 in amino acids: CASSQTENTEAFF. In DNA form, the CDR3 reads TGTGCCAGCAGTCAGACAGAGAACACTGAAGCTTTCTTT.

The table lists this clone with a few counts. V usage is TRBV7-9 and J usage is TRBJ1-5; the D is unclear. Looked up from germline, CDR1 is SEHNR and CDR2 is FQNEAQ (reference sequence). The CDR3 spans 16 residues. Trimming removed 1 base at V and 1 base at J, with 11 bases between. CDR3 in amino acids: CASSLGTGMSNQPQHF. The CDR3, as DNA: TGTGCCAGCAGCTTAGGGACGGGGATGAGCAATCAGCCCCAGCATTTT.

This chain links TRBV11-2 with TRBJ2-3, with D tentatively TRBD2 (6 bases). Germline V gene sequence: CDR1 SGHAT, CDR2 FQNNGV. The CDR3 totals 15 residues. With 5 bases removed from V and 1 base from J, the gap between germline ends came to 13 bases. The CDR3 loop is CASSPHSGGTDTQYF. CDR3 nucleotides: TGTGCCAGCAGCCCGCATAGCGGAGGCACAGATACGCAGTATTTT.

This chain connects TRBV5-1 to TRBJ2-7; 7 bases fit TRBD1. Germline lookup yields CDR1 SGHRS and CDR2 YFSETQ. The CDR3 covers 16 residues. J lost 4 bases, V lost 0 bases, and 10 bases had no gene match. The CDR3 nucleotides are TGCGCCAGCAGCTTGGCGGCCAGGGGGAAGAGGTACGAGCAGTACTTC. This sequence encodes CASSLAARGKRYEQYF.

In its sample, this clone was seen a few times. V usage is TRBV29-1 and J usage is TRBJ1-1; TRBD1 is a possible D gene (6 bases). The CDR3 extends over 13 amino acids. Trimming cost V 2 bases and J 1 base, with 8 bases left between them. Germline CDR1 reads SQVTM; CDR2 reads ANQGSEA. As DNA, the CDR3 is TGCAGCGTTGAACGGGGGGCGAACACTGAAGCTTTCTTT. Amino acids: CSVERGANTEAFF.